This T cell receptor beta chain derives from a study of cytomegalovirus exposure and HLA in healthy donors. The PCR used 60 Vbeta and 13 Jbeta primers. Clones were read by immunoSEQ multiplex PCR, and TCRdb kept only the in-frame ones, dropping some. This sample has 95,000 to 150,000 clones, with 50% to 75% found just once. CDR1 is SNHLY and CDR2 is FYNNEI in the germline V gene. Between the trimmed V and J ends, which lost 7 bases and 1 base, there was a span of 16 bases. CDR3 size: 15 residues. The TCR sequence derives from a woman in her thirties or forties in good health and CMV-seropositive. Sequencing was carried out using PBMCs. The rearrangement joins TRBV2 to TRBJ1-1; no firm D call. This CDR3 is CASIRVETKNTEAFF. CDR3 nucleotide sequence: TGTGCCAGCATCCGGGTCGAGACCAAGAACACTGAAGCTTTCTTT.